These T cell receptor beta chains were read from a single sample in a study of blood T cell repertoires in COVID-19. The protocol was immunoSEQ multiplex PCR, while the TCRdb copy is restricted to in-frame clones and leaves out a portion. There are 150,000 to 200,000 clones in the sample; 82% occur only once, and approximately 8% lies in the top ten. Sequenced: peripheral blood. The receptor set was obtained from a woman between 55 and 75 years old with COVID-19, enrolled during active disease. CDR3s include the opening cysteine and the closing phenylalanine or tryptophan. A D gene is named only where the DNA matches it firmly. Part of the rows lack a size; the others show once, few, many or a class for expanded clones.

j_gene: TRBJ1-1; d_gene: -; v_gene: TRBV27; abundance: once; CDR3aa: CASSLFGGNTEAFF; CDR3nt: TGTGCCAGCAGTTTATTCGGTGGGAACACTGAAGCTTTCTTT
j_gene: TRBJ2-5; d_gene: TRBD1; v_gene: TRBV7-6; abundance: -; CDR3aa: CASSHRQGNQETQYF; CDR3nt: TGTGCCAGCAGCCATAGACAGGGGAACCAAGAGACCCAGTACTTC
j_gene: TRBJ1-2; d_gene: TRBD1; v_gene: TRBV20-1; abundance: -; CDR3aa: CSASWTGPNYGYTF; CDR3nt: TGCAGTGCTAGTTGGACAGGTCCTAACTATGGCTACACCTTC
j_gene: TRBJ2-2; d_gene: TRBD2; v_gene: TRBV7-9; abundance: -; CDR3aa: CASSPPVRTSGTGELFF; CDR3nt: TGTGCCAGCAGCCCGCCAGTACGGACTAGCGGGACCGGGGAGCTGTTTTTT
j_gene: TRBJ2-3; d_gene: -; v_gene: TRBV21-1; abundance: -; CDR3aa: CASSLSKYHRQFTDTQYF; CDR3nt: TGTGCCAGCAGCCTTAGTAAATATCACAGGCAATTCACAGATACGCAGTATTTT
j_gene: TRBJ1-2; d_gene: -; v_gene: TRBV30; abundance: -; CDR3aa: CAWSVADYGYTF; CDR3nt: TGTGCCTGGAGTGTAGCCGATTATGGCTACACCTTC
j_gene: TRBJ1-5; d_gene: -; v_gene: TRBV30; abundance: -; CDR3aa: CAWSGSTNQPQHF; CDR3nt: TGTGCCTGGAGTGGCTCTACCAATCAGCCCCAGCATTTT
j_gene: TRBJ2-1; d_gene: TRBD2; v_gene: TRBV5-1; abundance: -; CDR3aa: CASSLVASGDNEQFF; CDR3nt: TGCGCCAGCAGCTTGGTGGCTAGCGGGGACAATGAGCAGTTCTTC
j_gene: TRBJ2-1; d_gene: -; v_gene: TRBV5-1; abundance: once; CDR3aa: CASSFPEGSGGQFF; CDR3nt: TGCGCCAGCAGCTTCCCCGAAGGTAGCGGCGGGCAGTTCTTC
j_gene: TRBJ1-1; d_gene: TRBD1; v_gene: TRBV7-9; abundance: -; CDR3aa: CASSNRRTGVVNTEAFF; CDR3nt: TGTGCCAGCAGCAATAGACGGACAGGGGTGGTGAACACTGAAGCTTTCTTT
j_gene: TRBJ2-6; d_gene: -; v_gene: TRBV7-8; abundance: few; CDR3aa: CASSLGGGSGANVLTF; CDR3nt: TGTGCCAGCAGCTTAGGAGGGGGCTCTGGGGCCAACGTCCTGACTTTC
j_gene: TRBJ2-3; d_gene: TRBD2; v_gene: TRBV28; abundance: -; CDR3aa: CASSSGLAGGADTQYF; CDR3nt: TGTGCCAGCAGTTCCGGACTAGCGGGGGGGGCAGATACGCAGTATTTT
j_gene: TRBJ2-1; d_gene: -; v_gene: TRBV7-2; abundance: -; CDR3aa: CASNPTFSSYNEQFF; CDR3nt: TGTGCCAGCAACCCTACGTTTAGCTCCTACAATGAGCAGTTCTTC
j_gene: TRBJ1-5; d_gene: TRBD1; v_gene: TRBV3-1/TRBV3-2; abundance: -; CDR3aa: CASSRDRGTQPQHF; CDR3nt: TGTGCCAGCAGCCGAGACAGGGGGACCCAGCCCCAGCATTTT
j_gene: TRBJ2-2; d_gene: TRBD1; v_gene: TRBV5-1; abundance: -; CDR3aa: CASSLEQGGTGELFF; CDR3nt: TGCGCCAGCAGCTTGGAACAGGGGGGAACCGGGGAGCTGTTTTTT
j_gene: TRBJ2-1; d_gene: TRBD1; v_gene: TRBV6-1; abundance: -; CDR3aa: CASSEARQGAIYEQFF; CDR3nt: TGTGCCAGCAGTGAAGCCAGGCAGGGGGCAATCTATGAGCAGTTCTTC
j_gene: TRBJ2-1; d_gene: -; v_gene: TRBV7-2; abundance: -; CDR3aa: CASSLVGRKTYNEQFF; CDR3nt: TGTGCCAGCAGCTTAGTGGGCAGGAAGACCTACAATGAGCAGTTCTTC
j_gene: TRBJ1-3; d_gene: -; v_gene: TRBV6-5; abundance: -; CDR3aa: CASSSRGSSGNTIYF; CDR3nt: TGTGCCAGCAGTTCAAGGGGCAGCTCTGGAAACACCATATATTTT
j_gene: TRBJ2-1; d_gene: TRBD2; v_gene: TRBV11-2; abundance: -; CDR3aa: CASSPTSGRNNEQFF; CDR3nt: TGTGCCAGCAGCCCCACTAGCGGGAGGAACAATGAGCAGTTCTTC
j_gene: TRBJ2-5; d_gene: TRBD2; v_gene: TRBV5-4; abundance: -; CDR3aa: CASSGSGGGQETQYF; CDR3nt: TGTGCCAGCAGCGGGTCCGGGGGGGGCCAGGAGACCCAGTACTTC
j_gene: TRBJ2-2; d_gene: TRBD2; v_gene: TRBV7-3; abundance: -; CDR3aa: CASSLMASGVTGELFF; CDR3nt: TGTGCCAGCAGCTTAATGGCTAGCGGAGTCACCGGGGAGCTGTTTTTT
j_gene: TRBJ2-6; d_gene: -; v_gene: TRBV27; abundance: -; CDR3aa: CASSLRGLTLSGANVLTF; CDR3nt: TGTGCCAGCTCCCTAAGGGGCCTGACCCTCTCTGGGGCCAACGTCCTGACTTTC
j_gene: TRBJ2-2; d_gene: -; v_gene: TRBV6-4; abundance: -; CDR3aa: CASSPGSTGELFF; CDR3nt: TGTGCCAGCAGTCCAGGGTCCACCGGGGAGCTGTTTTTT
j_gene: TRBJ2-3; d_gene: -; v_gene: TRBV9; abundance: -; CDR3aa: CASSVLSAKGDTQYF; CDR3nt: TGTGCCAGCAGCGTACTTAGCGCGAAGGGAGATACGCAGTATTTT
j_gene: TRBJ2-3; d_gene: TRBD1; v_gene: TRBV6-5; abundance: many; CDR3aa: CASSNDRGGTDTQYF; CDR3nt: TGTGCCAGCAGCAACGACAGGGGAGGCACAGATACGCAGTATTTT
j_gene: TRBJ1-2; d_gene: -; v_gene: TRBV7-2; abundance: -; CDR3aa: CASRPGHLIYGYTF; CDR3nt: TGTGCCAGCAGACCGGGACACCTAATCTATGGCTACACCTTC
j_gene: TRBJ2-1; d_gene: TRBD2; v_gene: TRBV10-3; abundance: -; CDR3aa: CAISPLVAGGIHEQFF; CDR3nt: TGTGCCATCAGTCCCCTGGTAGCGGGAGGGATTCATGAGCAGTTCTTC
j_gene: TRBJ1-4; d_gene: TRBD1; v_gene: TRBV12-3/TRBV12-4; abundance: -; CDR3aa: CASSLGDRAIF; CDR3nt: TGTGCCAGCAGTTTAGGGGACAGGGCCATTTTT
j_gene: TRBJ2-7; d_gene: TRBD2; v_gene: TRBV19; abundance: -; CDR3aa: CASASSGSSYEQYF; CDR3nt: TGTGCCAGCGCGTCTAGCGGGAGTTCGTACGAGCAGTACTTC
j_gene: TRBJ1-1; d_gene: -; v_gene: TRBV6-2/TRBV6-3; abundance: once; CDR3aa: CASSRLGLNTEAFF; CDR3nt: TGTGCCAGCAGCCGATTGGGCCTGAACACTGAAGCTTTCTTT
j_gene: TRBJ1-5; d_gene: -; v_gene: TRBV9; abundance: -; CDR3aa: CASSTGNNQPQHF; CDR3nt: TGTGCCAGCTCAACAGGTAATAATCAGCCCCAGCATTTT
j_gene: TRBJ2-5; d_gene: -; v_gene: TRBV19; abundance: -; CDR3aa: CASGWASEGETQYF; CDR3nt: TGTGCCAGTGGTTGGGCTAGCGAGGGGGAGACCCAGTACTTC
j_gene: TRBJ2-3; d_gene: -; v_gene: TRBV3-1/TRBV3-2; abundance: -; CDR3aa: CASSQDIDTQYF; CDR3nt: TGTGCCAGCAGCCAAGATATTGATACGCAGTATTTT
j_gene: TRBJ2-4; d_gene: -; v_gene: TRBV28; abundance: -; CDR3aa: CASSLHGEIAKNIQYF; CDR3nt: TGTGCCAGCAGTTTACACGGTGAGATAGCCAAAAACATTCAGTACTTC
j_gene: TRBJ1-2; d_gene: -; v_gene: TRBV4-3; abundance: -; CDR3aa: CASSQTAGYGYTF; CDR3nt: TGCGCCAGCAGCCAGACAGCTGGGTATGGCTACACCTTC
j_gene: TRBJ1-2; d_gene: -; v_gene: TRBV19; abundance: once; CDR3aa: CASSIQRDIWSGYTF; CDR3nt: TGTGCCAGTAGTATCCAGAGGGACATTTGGAGCGGCTACACCTTC
j_gene: TRBJ1-5; d_gene: -; v_gene: TRBV6-5; abundance: -; CDR3aa: CASSYGENQPQHF; CDR3nt: TGTGCCAGCAGTTATGGGGAGAATCAGCCCCAGCATTTT
j_gene: TRBJ2-3; d_gene: TRBD2; v_gene: TRBV15; abundance: -; CDR3aa: CATSWVTSGDTDTQYF; CDR3nt: TGTGCCACCAGCTGGGTGACTAGCGGAGATACAGATACGCAGTATTTT
j_gene: TRBJ1-1; d_gene: -; v_gene: TRBV11-2; abundance: -; CDR3aa: CASSLSQGAAFF; CDR3nt: TGTGCCAGCAGCTTATCACAGGGCGCAGCTTTCTTT
j_gene: TRBJ1-1; d_gene: -; v_gene: TRBV3-1/TRBV3-2; abundance: -; CDR3aa: CASSHDRLNTEAFF; CDR3nt: TGTGCCAGCAGCCACGACAGATTGAACACTGAAGCTTTCTTT
j_gene: TRBJ2-3; d_gene: TRBD1; v_gene: TRBV5-1; abundance: -; CDR3aa: CASALTGGSDTQYF; CDR3nt: TGCGCCAGCGCCCTGACAGGGGGCTCAGATACGCAGTATTTT
j_gene: TRBJ2-1; d_gene: -; v_gene: TRBV13; abundance: -; CDR3aa: CASSSRRYNEQFF; CDR3nt: TGTGCCAGCAGCTCCCGGAGGTACAATGAGCAGTTCTTC
j_gene: TRBJ1-2; d_gene: TRBD1; v_gene: TRBV7-2; abundance: many; CDR3aa: CASSQGQGDGYTF; CDR3nt: TGTGCCAGCAGCCAGGGACAGGGGGATGGCTACACCTTC
j_gene: TRBJ2-2; d_gene: TRBD2; v_gene: TRBV6-5; abundance: -; CDR3aa: CASSYSRRTSFGELFF; CDR3nt: TGTGCCAGCAGTTACTCCCGGCGGACTAGCTTCGGGGAGCTGTTTTTT
j_gene: TRBJ1-5; d_gene: -; v_gene: TRBV5-8; abundance: few; CDR3aa: CASSFGRDQPQHF; CDR3nt: TGTGCCAGCAGCTTTGGCAGGGATCAGCCCCAGCATTTT
j_gene: TRBJ1-2; d_gene: -; v_gene: TRBV30; abundance: -; CDR3aa: CAWSVVDNRGYTF; CDR3nt: TGTGCCTGGAGTGTAGTCGACAATAGAGGCTACACCTTC
j_gene: TRBJ1-3; d_gene: -; v_gene: TRBV7-2; abundance: -; CDR3aa: CASSLVGAGNTIYF; CDR3nt: TGTGCCAGCAGCTTAGTCGGGGCTGGAAACACCATATATTTT